This T cell receptor (beta chain) came from a study of breast tumors, draining lymph nodes, adjacent tissues. Germline V CDR1 and CDR2: SNHLY, FYNNEI. The CDR3 length is 16 residues. Study-wide results and limits: The lymph node origin of tumor T cells was framed as consistent with a hypothesis, not demonstrated. Tumor TCR diversity was below lymph nodes but above nontumor tissue. Compared with basal-like, luminal-like tumors shared significantly more repertoire with nontumor tissue.

Axillary draining lymph nodes of breast cancer patients supplied the node samples. As for this clonotype: Its antigen is not identified. Its ends do not fully match the called genes, so a read error is possible.

TCRdb re-called the multiplex PCR reads with MiXCR, one entry per CDR3 protein. The sample includes 150,000 to 200,000 distinct CDR3 sequences, roughly 31% of them seen just once. Sequenced material: axillary lymph node tissue. The receptor comes from a female donor with breast cancer. Some clones in this sample may be carry-over from other donors' samples. The chain employs TRBV2 and TRBJ2-5; 8 bases align to TRBD2. The DNA for the CDR3 is TGTGTCAGCAGTGAAGGAGGTGTAGCGGGACAAGAGACCCAGTACTTC. Translation: CVSSEGGVAGQETQYF.